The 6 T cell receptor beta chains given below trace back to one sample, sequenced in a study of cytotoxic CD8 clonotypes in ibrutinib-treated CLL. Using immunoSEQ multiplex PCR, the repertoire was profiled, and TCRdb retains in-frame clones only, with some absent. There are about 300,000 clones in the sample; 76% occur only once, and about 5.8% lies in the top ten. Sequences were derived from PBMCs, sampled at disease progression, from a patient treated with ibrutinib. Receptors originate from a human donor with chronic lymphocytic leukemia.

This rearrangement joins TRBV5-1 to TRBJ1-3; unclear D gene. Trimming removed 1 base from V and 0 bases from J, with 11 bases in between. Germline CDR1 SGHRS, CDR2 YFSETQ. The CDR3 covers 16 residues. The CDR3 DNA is TGCGCCAGCAGCTTGTTTCCAGGTCTCTCTGGAAACACCATATATTTT. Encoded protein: CASSLFPGLSGNTIYF.

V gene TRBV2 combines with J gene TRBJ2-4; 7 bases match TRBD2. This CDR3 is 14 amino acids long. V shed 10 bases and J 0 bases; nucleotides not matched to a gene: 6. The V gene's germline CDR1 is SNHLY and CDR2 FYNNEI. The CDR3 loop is CATSGNIAKNIQYF. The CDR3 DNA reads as TGTGCCACGAGCGGGAACATAGCCAAAAACATTCAGTACTTC. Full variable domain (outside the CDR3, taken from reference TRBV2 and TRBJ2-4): EPEVTQTPSHQVTQMGQEVILRCVPISNHLYFYWYRQILGQKVEFLVSFYNNEISEKSEIFDDQFSVERPDGSNFTLKIRSTKLEDSAMYFCATSGNIAKNIQYFGAGTRLSVL.

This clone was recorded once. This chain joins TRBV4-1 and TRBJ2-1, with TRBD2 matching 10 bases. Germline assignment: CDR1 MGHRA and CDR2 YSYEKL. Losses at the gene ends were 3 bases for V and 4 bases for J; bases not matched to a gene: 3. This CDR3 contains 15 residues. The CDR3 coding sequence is TGCGCCAGCAGCCACTCTAGCGGGGGATACAATGAGCAGTTCTTC. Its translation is CASSHSSGGYNEQFF.

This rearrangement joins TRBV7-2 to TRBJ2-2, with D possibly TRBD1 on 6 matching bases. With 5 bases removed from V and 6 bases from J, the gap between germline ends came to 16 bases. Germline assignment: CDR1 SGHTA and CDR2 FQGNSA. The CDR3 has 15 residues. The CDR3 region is CASSPGQSGAGELFF. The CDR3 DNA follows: TGTGCCAGCAGCCCAGGACAGTCTGGGGCCGGGGAGCTGTTTTTT.

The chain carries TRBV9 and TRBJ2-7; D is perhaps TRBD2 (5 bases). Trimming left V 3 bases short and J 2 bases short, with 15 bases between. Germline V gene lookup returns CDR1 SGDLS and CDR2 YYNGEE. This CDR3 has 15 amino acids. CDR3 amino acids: CASSAEFGIPYEQYF. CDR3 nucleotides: TGTGCCAGCAGCGCCGAATTCGGGATTCCCTACGAGCAGTACTTC.

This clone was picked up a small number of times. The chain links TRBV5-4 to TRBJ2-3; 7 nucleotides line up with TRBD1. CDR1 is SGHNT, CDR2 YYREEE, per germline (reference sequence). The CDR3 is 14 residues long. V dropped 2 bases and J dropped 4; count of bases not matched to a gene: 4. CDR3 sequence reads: CASSFLQGADTQYF. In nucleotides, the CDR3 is TGTGCCAGCAGCTTTCTGCAGGGGGCAGATACGCAGTATTTT.